The sequence of this TCR beta chain was determined in a study of neurological immune-mediated disorders. General observations from the study: Phylogenetically, 18 of 34 multiple sclerosis patients' repertoires fell into one related-CDR3 cluster, a possible signature. HTLV-1-associated myelopathy had the most TCR clonal expansion, and multiple sclerosis had the least, less than healthy controls.

This clonotype was seen ten or more times. As yet, its antigen is unknown. The CDR3 runs 16 residues. V dropped 4 bases and J dropped 5; count of bases not matched to a gene: 9. Per germline, CDR1 DFQATT and CDR2 SNEGSKA (reference sequence). Synthesis of cDNA was performed by 5'RACE using 10-nucleotide random UMIs. In TCRdb, the 5' RACE reads were re-called with MiXCR into one record per CDR3 protein. Among some 78,000 distinct CDR3 sequences listed, 4.5% to 6.5% were seen once. The sequencing input was PBMCs. V is TRBV20-1 and J is TRBJ1-4; 11 nucleotides match TRBD1. The sequence was collected from a woman aged 25 to 39 with multiple sclerosis. The CDR3: CSATGTGGFGNEKLFF. As DNA, the CDR3 is TGCAGTGCTACCGGGACAGGGGGATTCGGGAATGAAAAACTGTTTTTT.